The T cell receptor (beta chain) under discussion was sequenced for a study of blood T cell repertoires in COVID-19. Overall study: Sources were T cells, B-cell-depleted T cells, or PBMCs; the material itself was cDNA or gDNA.

CDR3 length equals 15 residues. Germline V lookup: CDR1 MNHNY, CDR2 SVGAGI (reference sequence). Trimming took 2 bases from V and 5 from J, leaving 15 bases between them. Per the original data handling: Amplified reference gene primers provided the basis for estimating nucleated cell counts. TCRdb keeps only in-frame clones here, not all; method: immunoSEQ multiplex PCR. V and J calls and clone size follow that table, whereas D and trimming were derived from the DNA. The table includes about 50,000 clones, more than 70% detected once. The sequence derives from a man between 60 and 75 years old with acute or convalescent COVID-19. The V gene is TRBV6-6, the J gene TRBJ1-2; D possibly corresponds to TRBD1 (6 bases). The source material was peripheral blood. CDR3 protein: CASSYADRRTYGYTF. CDR3 in DNA: TGTGCCAGCAGTTACGCCGACAGGAGGACATATGGCTACACCTTC.